This TCR beta chain comes out of a study of shared clonotypes between healthy human individuals (dated by TCRdb to between 2020 and 2021). Study-level background: Two women and three men aged 18 to 49 years were included in the cohort. Per donor, three plates each were used for CD4 naive and CD4 memory, two for CD8 naive, and one for CD8 memory. To estimate repertoire size and how much clonotype sharing occurs between individuals, the study deeply sequenced the blood TCR repertoires of several healthy adults. Leukapheresis yielded between about 0.94 and 10 billion PBMCs per donor. Libraries were prepared and TCR repertoires were sequenced by different laboratories using diverse techniques, in order to increase sequencing depth and limit assay-specific biases. General study outcomes and caveats: Sharing across four donors was observed for around 5% of naive CD4, under 4% of naive CD8, about 2.3% of memory CD4, and roughly 0.4% of memory CD8 clonotypes. Based on pairwise subsampling, the degree of clonotype sharing among donors was expected to be affected by sequencing depth. Because the study included a small number of donors, the genetic and exposure-history diversity represented was limited. Sampling was restricted to blood, and TCR repertoires in tissue are likely to differ from TCR repertoires in blood. Rarefaction of sorted-subset datasets indicated incomplete sequencing despite the large sequencing depth. Naive subsets generally had larger estimated clonotype richness than memory subsets. Compared with non-shared clonotypes, the clonotypes found in all four sorted-subset donors had higher generation probabilities.

On this clone itself: Its recognized antigen is unknown. No qualities accompany the bases; no much larger clone lies one base away.

V gives up 7 bases and J gives up 8 bases, and the segment between their germline ends measures 13 bases. The CDR3 contains 12 residues, cysteine and phenylalanine counted. The entry retains the CDR3 DNA only, 36 bases that are in frame from base 1. The germline V gene provides CDR1 SGHVS and CDR2 FQNEAQ. CD8 naive samples were CD45RO-negative cells positively selected for CCR7, giving a CD45RA+CCR7+ population that excluded TemRA cells. The donors were healthy, HIV-negative adults with no recently reported acute infections or vaccinations. Every donor was a Caucasian adult living in Nashville, Tennessee, USA. Blood was collected by leukapheresis, and PBMCs were isolated by Ficoll-Histopaque density gradient centrifugation and then cryopreserved in liquid nitrogen vapor phase. Analytical flow cytometry was used to check the purity and quantity of each magnetically sorted T cell population. Genomic DNA was isolated from every sorted fraction and measured by UV absorbance on a Nanodrop 2000c.

Using the deep immunoSEQ assay, multiplex PCR amplified TCR CDR3 regions from genomic DNA. Genomic DNA extracted from each cell subset was distributed evenly over all wells of several immunoSEQ 96-well plates, and each plate served as one replicate. For sorted subsets, roughly 200 ng of genomic DNA, equivalent to 30,000 or so T cell genomes, went into each replicate PCR. The purified libraries were quantified using a Qubit 3.0 fluorometer, sized with a Bioanalyzer 2100, and then quantified again using the KAPA Library Quantification kit. Every immunoSEQ 96-well plate was sequenced on a separate single-read 150-cycle Illumina NextSeq 550 flow cell. On the study's bioinformatics: Because only junctional sequences without quality scores were contained in the immunoSEQ output, filtering matching that applied to full-length reads could not be performed. To assign V/J genes and CDR3, sequences were annotated using PyIR, a Python wrapper for IgBLAST v1.9, with IMGT germline references. Reads with weak V/J assignments (E-value above 1e-6), missing CDR3, stop codons, out-of-frame junctions, or ambiguous translated residues were removed. A V3J clonotype was defined by an identical inferred V gene, J gene, and CDR3 amino acid sequence. To compute the percentage overlap between repertoires, the number of shared unique clonotypes was divided by the size of the smaller repertoire. Three approaches were used to assess repertoire richness: RTK rarefaction, the Chao1 estimator, and Recon v2.1 estimates of unobserved clonotypes. Generation probabilities for all TCRbeta clonotypes obtained by the gDNA method from several donors were computed using OLGA. Held by TCRdb, this immuneACCESS table contains in-frame sequences only and omits some clones. Under half of the omission traces to an unresolved V gene where checked; the cause of the rest is unknown. V and J calls and clone size are those listed in that table; D and trimming were worked out from the DNA. For this sample there are around 1,900,000 clones; just under 95% appear just once. Together, the top ten hold less than 2% of the sample.

Recombination linked TRBV7-8 to TRBJ2-3, with a weak D call of TRBD2 (7 bases match). The specimen sequenced was naive CD8+ T cells from PBMCs. According to the study, the label for this sample's cell subset or site signals: CD45RA+CCR7+. The clonotype originates from a man between 18 and 29 years old in good health. Some clones in this sample may be carry-over from other donors' samples. The CDR3 protein: CASNGGGGTQYF. The nucleotide sequence reads TGTGCCAGCAACGGGGGCGGGGGTACGCAGTATTTT.